This T cell receptor (beta chain) was found in a study of T-cell reconstitution after alpha-beta-depleted transplantation in children. A TCRbeta library incorporating unique molecular identifiers was prepared. TCRdb called the PCR reads again in MiXCR, with one record for every CDR3 protein. In the table there are some 400,000 distinct CDR3 sequences, around 20% of which are singletons. CDR1 and CDR2 from the germline V gene are SEHNR and FQNEAQ (reference sequence). This CDR3 comprises 14 residues. Trimming pared 5 bases from V and 4 bases from J, leaving 14 bases between. The sequence derives from a human donor who donated a stem cell graft to a child with acute myeloid leukemia. This rearrangement joins TRBV7-9 to TRBJ1-1; perhaps TRBD1 as D (6 bases). Sequencing used PBMCs from the stem cell graft donor, obtained from the stem cell graft. The CDR3 DNA follows: TGTGCCAGCAGCAACACCAGGGGTTTCACTGAAGCTTTCTTT. Amino acids: CASSNTRGFTEAFF.